This T cell receptor beta chain appears in the sequencing data of a study of identical twins. Study-level findings and limits: Sequences that were beta out-of-frame showed weaker excess twin sharing.

Of note for this clonotype: Its antigen is unknown.

TCRdb called the 5' RACE reads again in MiXCR, with one record for every CDR3 protein. The repertoire consists of a few hundred thousand distinct CDR3 sequences, with roughly 13% occurring once and the leading ten covering 0.98%. V shed 4 bases, J shed 4 bases, and the junction held 3 bases outside the gene matches. CDR3 length equals 13 residues. Another study also made use of these data, one on yellow fever vaccine responses in identical twins.

V usage is TRBV12-3 or TRBV12-4 and J usage is TRBJ2-7; TRBD1 matches at 8 bases. Sequencing was carried out using CD4+ T cells sorted from blood. This clonotype originated in a woman aged 18 to 35 in good health. The CDR3 is CASSWTGIYEQYF. In nucleotides, the CDR3 is TGTGCCAGCAGTTGGACAGGGATTTACGAGCAGTACTTC.